This TCR beta chain was recorded in a study of blood T cell repertoires in COVID-19. Background on the study: COVID-19 samples from acute and convalescent phases originated in the United States, Italy and Spain. T cells, B-cell-depleted T cells, or PBMCs supplied cDNA or gDNA.

Source study methods: Cell counts per sample came from amplifying reference gene primers. Some clones are missing from TCRdb's copy, which holds only in-frame ones; the method was immunoSEQ multiplex PCR. The V and J calls and clone size come from that table; D and trimming were worked out from the DNA. Of 350,000 to 450,000 clones listed, over 80% are singletons. Recovered Cohort 3 donors showed two negative PCRs, clearance, or symptom resolution. V was pared by 5 bases and J by 7 bases, with 20 bases between. Germline CDR1 MDHEN, CDR2 SYDVKM. The CDR3 has 15 residues. Sequenced: PBMCs or T cells enriched from blood (not recorded which). The genes are TRBV28 and TRBJ1-2; D is perhaps TRBD1 (6 bases). The origin of this receptor is a woman between 45 and 60 years old who had recovered from COVID-19. CDR3 sequence reads: CASSPSDRPRSGYTF. CDR3 coding DNA: TGTGCCAGCAGTCCTTCCGACAGGCCCCGTTCTGGCTACACCTTC.